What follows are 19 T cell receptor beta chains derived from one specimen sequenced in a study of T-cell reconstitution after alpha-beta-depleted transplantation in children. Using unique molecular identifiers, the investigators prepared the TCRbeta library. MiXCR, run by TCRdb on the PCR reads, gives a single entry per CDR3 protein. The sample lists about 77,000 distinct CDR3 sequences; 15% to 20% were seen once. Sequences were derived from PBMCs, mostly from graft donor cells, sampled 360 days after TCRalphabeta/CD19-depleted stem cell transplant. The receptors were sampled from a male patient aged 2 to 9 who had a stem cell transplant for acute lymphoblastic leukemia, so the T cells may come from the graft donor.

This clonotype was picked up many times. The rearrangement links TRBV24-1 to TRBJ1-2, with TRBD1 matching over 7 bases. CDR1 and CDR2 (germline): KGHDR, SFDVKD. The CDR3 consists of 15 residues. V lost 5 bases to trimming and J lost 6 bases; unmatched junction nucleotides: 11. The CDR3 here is CATSGRTGGPHGYTF. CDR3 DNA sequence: TGTGCCACCAGTGGCAGGACAGGTGGGCCACATGGCTACACCTTC.

The CDR3 bases are TGCGCCAGCAGCCCGGGACTAGCGGGAGGACAAGCCTACGAGCAGTACTTC. Its translation is CASSPGLAGGQAYEQYF. This chain joins TRBV4-1 and TRBJ2-7; 15 bases fit TRBD2. The germline CDR1 and CDR2 sequences are MGHRA and YSYEKL. J gave up 2 bases and V 4 bases, and 6 bases lay outside the gene matches. The CDR3 covers 17 residues.

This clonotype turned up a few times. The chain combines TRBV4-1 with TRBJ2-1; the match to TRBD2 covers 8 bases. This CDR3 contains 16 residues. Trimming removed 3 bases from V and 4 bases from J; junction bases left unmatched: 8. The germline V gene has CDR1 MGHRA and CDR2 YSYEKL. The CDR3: CASSQVQGLGYNEQFF. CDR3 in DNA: TGCGCCAGCAGCCAGGTTCAGGGACTAGGGTACAATGAGCAGTTCTTC.

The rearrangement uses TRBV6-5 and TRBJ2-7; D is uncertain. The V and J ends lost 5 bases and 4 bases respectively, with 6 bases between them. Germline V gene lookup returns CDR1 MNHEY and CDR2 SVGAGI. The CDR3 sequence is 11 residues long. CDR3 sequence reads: CASSGNYEQYF. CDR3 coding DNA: TGTGCCAGCAGTGGGAATTACGAGCAGTACTTC.

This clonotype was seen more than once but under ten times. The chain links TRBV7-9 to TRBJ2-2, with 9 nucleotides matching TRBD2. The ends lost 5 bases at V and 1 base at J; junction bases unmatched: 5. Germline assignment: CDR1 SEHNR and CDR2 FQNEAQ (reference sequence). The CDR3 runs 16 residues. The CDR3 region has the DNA TGTGCCAGCAGCCCTAGCGGGACCCGGAACACCGGGGAGCTGTTTTTT. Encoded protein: CASSPSGTRNTGELFF.

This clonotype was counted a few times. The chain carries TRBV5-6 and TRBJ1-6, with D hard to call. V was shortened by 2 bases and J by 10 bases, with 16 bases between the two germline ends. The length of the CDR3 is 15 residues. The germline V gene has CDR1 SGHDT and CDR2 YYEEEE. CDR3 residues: CASSFWFGQHSPLHF. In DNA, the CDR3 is TGTGCCAGCAGCTTCTGGTTTGGGCAGCACTCACCCCTCCACTTT. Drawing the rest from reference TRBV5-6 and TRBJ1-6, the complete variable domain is DAGVTQSPTHLIKTRGQQVTLRCSPKSGHDTVSWYQQALGQGPQFIFQYYEEEERQRGNFPDRFSGHQFPNYSSELNVNALLLGDSALYLCASSFWFGQHSPLHFGNGTRLTVT.

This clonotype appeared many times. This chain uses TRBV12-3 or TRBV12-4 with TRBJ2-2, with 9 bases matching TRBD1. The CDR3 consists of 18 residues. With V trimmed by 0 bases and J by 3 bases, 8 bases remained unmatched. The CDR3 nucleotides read TGTGCCAGCAGTTTAGCGCTGGGACAGGGCAAACACACCGGGGAGCTGTTTTTT. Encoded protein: CASSLALGQGKHTGELFF.

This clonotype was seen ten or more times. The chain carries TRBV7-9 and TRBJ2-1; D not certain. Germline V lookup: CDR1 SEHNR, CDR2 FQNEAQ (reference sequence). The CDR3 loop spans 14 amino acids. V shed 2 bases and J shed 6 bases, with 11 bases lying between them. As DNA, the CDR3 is TGTGCCAGCAGCTTAAGGACCCTTGTCAATGAGCAGTTCTTC. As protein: CASSLRTLVNEQFF.

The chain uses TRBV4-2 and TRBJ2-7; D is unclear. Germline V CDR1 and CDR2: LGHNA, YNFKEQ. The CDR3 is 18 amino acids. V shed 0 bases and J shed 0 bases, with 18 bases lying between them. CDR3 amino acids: CASSQDLDGVTSSYEQYF. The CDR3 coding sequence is TGTGCCAGCAGCCAAGATCTTGATGGGGTCACGAGCTCCTACGAGCAGTACTTC.

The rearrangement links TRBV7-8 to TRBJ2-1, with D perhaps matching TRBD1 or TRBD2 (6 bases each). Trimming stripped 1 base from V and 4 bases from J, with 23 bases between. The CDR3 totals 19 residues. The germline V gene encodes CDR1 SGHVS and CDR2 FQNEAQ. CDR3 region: CASSLGGGPSTPFYNEQFF. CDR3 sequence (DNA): TGTGCCAGCAGCTTAGGAGGGGGGCCGTCTACCCCCTTTTACAATGAGCAGTTCTTC.

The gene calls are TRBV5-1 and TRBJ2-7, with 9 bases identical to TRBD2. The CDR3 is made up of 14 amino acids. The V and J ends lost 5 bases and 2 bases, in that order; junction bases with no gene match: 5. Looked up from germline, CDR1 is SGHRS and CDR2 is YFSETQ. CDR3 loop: CASSGTSQTYEQYF. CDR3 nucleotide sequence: TGCGCCAGCAGTGGGACTAGCCAAACCTACGAGCAGTACTTC.

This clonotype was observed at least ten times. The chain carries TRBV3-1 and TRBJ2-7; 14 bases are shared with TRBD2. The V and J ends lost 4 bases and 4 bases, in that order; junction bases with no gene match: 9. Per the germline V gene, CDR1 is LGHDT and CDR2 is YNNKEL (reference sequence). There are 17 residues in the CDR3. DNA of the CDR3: TGTGCCAGCAGCCCCTTCCGACTAGCGGGAGGGTTATACGAGCAGTACTTC. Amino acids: CASSPFRLAGGLYEQYF.

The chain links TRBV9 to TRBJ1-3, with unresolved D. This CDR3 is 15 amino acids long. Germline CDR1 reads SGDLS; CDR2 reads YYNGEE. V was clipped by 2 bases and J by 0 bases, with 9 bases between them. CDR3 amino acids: CASSVQRDSGNTIYF. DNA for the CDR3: TGTGCCAGCAGCGTCCAGAGGGACTCTGGAAACACCATATATTTT.

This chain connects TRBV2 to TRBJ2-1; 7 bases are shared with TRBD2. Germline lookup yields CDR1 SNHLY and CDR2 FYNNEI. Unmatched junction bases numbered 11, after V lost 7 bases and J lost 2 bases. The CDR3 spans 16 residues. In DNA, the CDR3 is TGTGCCAGCATGGCCTACTGGACTAGTACCTACAATGAGCAGTTCTTC. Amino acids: CASMAYWTSTYNEQFF.

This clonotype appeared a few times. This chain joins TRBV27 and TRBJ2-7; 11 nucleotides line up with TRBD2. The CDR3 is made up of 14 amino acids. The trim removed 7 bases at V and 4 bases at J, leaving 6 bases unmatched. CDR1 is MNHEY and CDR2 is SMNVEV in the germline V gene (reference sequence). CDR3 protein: CASKLSGREYEQYF. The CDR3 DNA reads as TGTGCCAGCAAACTTAGCGGGAGGGAGTACGAGCAGTACTTC.

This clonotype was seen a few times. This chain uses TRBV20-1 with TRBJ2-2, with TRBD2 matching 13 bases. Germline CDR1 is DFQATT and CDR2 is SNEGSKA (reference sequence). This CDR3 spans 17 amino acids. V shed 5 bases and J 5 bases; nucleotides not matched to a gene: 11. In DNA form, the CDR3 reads TGCAGTGCTGACGGACTAGCGGGAGATGGGCTTACCGGGGAGCTGTTTTTT. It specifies CSADGLAGDGLTGELFF.

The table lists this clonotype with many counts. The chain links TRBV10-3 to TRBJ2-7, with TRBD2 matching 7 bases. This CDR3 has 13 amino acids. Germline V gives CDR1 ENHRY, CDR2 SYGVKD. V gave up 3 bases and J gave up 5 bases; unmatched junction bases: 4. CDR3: CAISDWRENEQYF. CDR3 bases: TGTGCCATCAGTGATTGGCGGGAGAACGAGCAGTACTTC.

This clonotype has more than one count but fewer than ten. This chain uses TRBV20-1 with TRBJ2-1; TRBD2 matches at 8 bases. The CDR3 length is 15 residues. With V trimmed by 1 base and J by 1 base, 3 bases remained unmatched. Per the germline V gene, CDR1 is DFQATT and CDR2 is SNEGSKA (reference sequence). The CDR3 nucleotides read TGCAGTGCTAGAGTTGGCGGGAGGTCCTACAATGAGCAGTTCTTC. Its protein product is CSARVGGRSYNEQFF.

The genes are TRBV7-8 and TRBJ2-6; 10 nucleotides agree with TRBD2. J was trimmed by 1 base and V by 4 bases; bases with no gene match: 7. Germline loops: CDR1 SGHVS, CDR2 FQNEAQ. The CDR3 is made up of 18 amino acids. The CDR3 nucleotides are TGTGCCAGCAGCTCGAGACCGGGACTAGCGTCTGGGGCCAACGTCCTGACTTTC. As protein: CASSSRPGLASGANVLTF.